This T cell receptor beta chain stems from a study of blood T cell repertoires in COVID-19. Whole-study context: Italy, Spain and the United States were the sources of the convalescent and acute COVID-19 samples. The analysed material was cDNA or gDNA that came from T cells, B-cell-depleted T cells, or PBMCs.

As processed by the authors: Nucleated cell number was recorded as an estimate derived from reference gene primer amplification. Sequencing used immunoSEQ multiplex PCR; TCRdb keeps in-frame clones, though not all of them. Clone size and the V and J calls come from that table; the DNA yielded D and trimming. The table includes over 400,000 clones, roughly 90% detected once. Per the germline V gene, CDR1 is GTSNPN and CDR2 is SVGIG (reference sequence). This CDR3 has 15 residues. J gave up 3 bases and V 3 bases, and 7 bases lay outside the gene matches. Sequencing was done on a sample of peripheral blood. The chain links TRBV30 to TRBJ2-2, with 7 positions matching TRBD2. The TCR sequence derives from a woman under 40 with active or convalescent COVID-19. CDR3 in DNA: TGTGCCTGGAGCCCACTGGGGGGGTACACCGGGGAGCTGTTTTTT. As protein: CAWSPLGGYTGELFF.